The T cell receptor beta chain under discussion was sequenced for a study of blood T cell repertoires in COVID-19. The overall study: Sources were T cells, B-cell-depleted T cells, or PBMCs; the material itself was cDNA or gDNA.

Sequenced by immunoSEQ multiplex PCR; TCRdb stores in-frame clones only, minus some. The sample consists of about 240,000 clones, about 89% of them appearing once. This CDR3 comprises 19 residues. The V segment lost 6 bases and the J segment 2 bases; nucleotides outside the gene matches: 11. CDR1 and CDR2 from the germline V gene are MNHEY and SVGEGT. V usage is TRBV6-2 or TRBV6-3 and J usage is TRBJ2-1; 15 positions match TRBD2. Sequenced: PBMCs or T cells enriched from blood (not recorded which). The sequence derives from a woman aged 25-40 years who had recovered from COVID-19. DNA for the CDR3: TGTGCCAGCAGCGAATTTACGGGACTAGCGGGAGGTCCCTACAATGAGCAGTTCTTC. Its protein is CASSEFTGLAGGPYNEQFF.